These 3 T cell receptor beta chains originate from one sample sequenced in a study of human T cells and chemical hapten exposure. In TCRdb, the 5' RACE reads were re-called with MiXCR into one record per CDR3 protein. The repertoire holds tens of thousands of distinct CDR3 sequences, with about a sixth as singletons. Unfractionated whole blood served as the source for total RNA extraction. Receptors originate from a female donor in good health.

This chain uses TRBV4-1 with TRBJ2-5; 9 nucleotides line up with TRBD1. Germline CDR1 is MGHRA and CDR2 is YSYEKL. Germline trimming cut 1 base from V and 7 bases from J; bases unmatched to any gene: 4. The CDR3 spans 14 residues. The CDR3 spells CASSQAGTGLTQYF. The CDR3, as DNA: TGCGCCAGCAGCCAAGCCGGGACAGGGTTGACCCAGTACTTC.

This chain uses TRBV5-1 with TRBJ2-3; the D is unclear. V was trimmed by 0 bases and J by 12 bases, leaving 17 bases between them. There are 14 residues in the CDR3. Germline lookup yields CDR1 SGHRS and CDR2 YFSETQ. The CDR3 loop is CASSLDGVTPTQYF. Here the CDR3 DNA reads TGCGCCAGCAGCTTGGACGGAGTTACTCCCACTCAGTATTTT.

This rearrangement joins TRBV20-1 to TRBJ2-5, with a weak D call TRBD2 (5 bases). Trimming removed 2 bases at V and 0 bases at J, with 7 bases between. CDR1 DFQATT and CDR2 SNEGSKA come from the germline V gene (reference sequence). There are 13 residues in the CDR3. The CDR3 nucleotides are TGCAGTGCTAGAAGGGAGTACCAAGAGACCCAGTACTTC. Amino acid sequence: CSARREYQETQYF.